This T cell receptor beta chain came from a study of cytomegalovirus exposure and HLA in healthy donors. PCR was performed using 60 Vbeta and 13 Jbeta primers. Generated by immunoSEQ multiplex PCR, the TCRdb table keeps only in-frame clones and is missing some. This table has about 160,000 clones, 80% to 90% appearing once. This CDR3 region has 15 residues. Germline V gene lookup returns CDR1 MNHEY and CDR2 SVGAGI. V was clipped by 5 bases and J by 4 bases; unmatched bases: 9. The sequence came from a woman aged 18-29 years in good health and CMV-seronegative. Sequencing input: PBMCs. The gene calls are TRBV6-5 and TRBJ2-7; 9 nucleotides match TRBD1. CDR3: CASSPPGQGLYEQYF. The CDR3 nucleotides are TGTGCCAGCAGTCCGCCGGGACAGGGACTATACGAGCAGTACTTC.